The present TCR beta chain was sequenced within a study of blood T cells in healthy people across ages. Across the study: About one barcoded TCR beta cDNA was captured per two T cells.

This clonotype was recorded a few times. This CDR3 is built from 17 residues. Trimming pared 4 bases from V and 1 base from J, leaving 18 bases between. Germline CDR1 and CDR2: MNHEY and SVGAGI. Combining a sample-barcoded 5' primer with a J-beta primer mix, a second PCR ran for about 6 to 11 cycles. All cDNA molecules were each tagged by a template-switch adaptor with 12 random nucleotides. TCRdb used MiXCR to reprocess the 5' RACE reads, holding one entry per CDR3 protein. There are roughly 800,000 distinct CDR3 sequences in the sample; roughly 25% occur only once, and approximately 3.7% lies in the top ten. In addition, the sample was reused for a study of T cells of mothers and their children.

The clonotype comes from a boy between 5 and 17 years old in good health. The chain carries TRBV6-5 and TRBJ2-3; the D call may be TRBD1 or TRBD2 (6 bases each). Sequenced sample: blood. CDR3 loop: CASSSWRTEGGTDTQYF. The CDR3, as DNA: TGTGCCAGCAGTTCGTGGAGGACGGAGGGGGGCACAGATACGCAGTATTTT.